The source of this T cell receptor beta chain is a study of blood T cells in healthy people across ages. Primers used in a second PCR of about 6 to 11 cycles were a sample-barcoded 5' primer and a J-beta primer mix. Via MiXCR, TCRdb re-called the 5' RACE reads, giving one row per CDR3 protein. The sample lists about 1.1 million distinct CDR3 sequences, 30% to 40% occurring once. V was pared by 1 base and J by 6 bases, with 6 bases of the junction left unmatched. The germline V gene encodes CDR1 LGHDT and CDR2 YNNKEL (reference sequence). The CDR3 runs 15 residues. The study drew donors from healthy Caucasian individuals in Russia aged roughly 6 to 100. Every participating donor contributed roughly 10 milliliters of peripheral blood through a draw. Isolating PBMCs gave at least 7 million of these cells per sample.

The sample comprised blood. The rearrangement joins TRBV3-1 to TRBJ2-1; TRBD2 agrees at 7 bases. The receptor comes from a man younger than 35 in good health. The CDR3 nucleotides read TGTGCCAGCAGCCAAGGGGCAGGGAGGGGCAATGAGCAGTTCTTC. Amino acids: CASSQGAGRGNEQFF.